These 30 T cell receptor beta chains were sequenced from one sample in a study of CD8+ T cells in alopecia areata. Regarding treatment: oral pan-JAK inhibitor, 5-10 mg twice daily. Sequencing used cDNA as its template, made by extracting RNA and reverse transcribing it. Generated by immunoSEQ multiplex PCR, the TCRdb table keeps only in-frame clones and is missing some. The repertoire has 200,000 to 250,000 clones, around 66% of them found once; the top ten carry approximately 1.2%. Specimen: CD4+ T cells sorted from blood, collected at week 44, from a patient treated with tofacitinib. Receptors originate from a human donor with alopecia areata.

V gene TRBV6-5 combines with J gene TRBJ1-2; D remains unclear. The CDR3 has 14 amino acids. The germline V gene encodes CDR1 MNHEY and CDR2 SVGAGI. Between the trimmed V and J ends, which lost 5 bases and 6 bases, there was a span of 16 bases. The CDR3 reads CASSGSGRRNGYTF. Here the CDR3 DNA reads TGTGCCAGCAGTGGGTCCGGGAGAAGGAATGGCTACACCTTC.

The chain links TRBV5-1 to TRBJ2-7; D gene unclear. V was clipped by 4 bases and J by 3 bases, with 11 bases between them. CDR3 size: 13 residues. Germline values: CDR1 SGHRS, CDR2 YFSETQ. The CDR3 spells CASSPDNGYEQYF. The CDR3, as DNA: TGCGCCAGCAGCCCAGACAATGGCTACGAGCAGTACTTC.

The genes are TRBV7-6 and TRBJ2-5, with D tentatively TRBD1 or TRBD2 (5 bases each). Trimming shortened V by 5 bases and J by 1 base, and 14 bases separated the two germline ends. CDR1 and CDR2 from the germline V gene are SGHVS and FNYEAQ. The CDR3 spans 15 residues. CDR3 sequence: CASSPGWGSQETQYF. The DNA of the CDR3 is TGTGCCAGCAGCCCTGGGTGGGGGTCCCAAGAGACCCAGTACTTC.

This chain joins TRBV5-1 and TRBJ2-5; 8 bases map to TRBD2. The germline V gene has CDR1 SGHRS and CDR2 YFSETQ. This CDR3 has 15 amino acids. V was clipped by 0 bases and J by 3 bases; unmatched bases: 4. The CDR3 bases are TGCGCCAGCAGCTTGGAGGGGACTAGAAAAGAGACCCAGTACTTC. This sequence encodes CASSLEGTRKETQYF. The variable domain in full, with the rest retrieved from reference TRBV5-1 and TRBJ2-5, is KAGVTQTPRYLIKTRGQQVTLSCSPISGHRSVSWYQQTPGQGLQFLFEYFSETQRNKGNFPGRFSGRQFSNSRSEMNVSTLELGDSALYLCASSLEGTRKETQYFGPGTRLLVL.

This clone showed up just a few times. The chain joins TRBV5-1 to TRBJ1-4; D gene uncertain. CDR3 size: 15 residues. V lost 0 bases, J lost 8 bases, and 14 bases lay in between. Germline CDR1 reads SGHRS; CDR2 reads YFSETQ. This chain's CDR3 is CASSLVGSSEEKLFF. The CDR3 DNA is TGCGCCAGCAGCTTGGTGGGCAGTTCAGAGGAAAAACTGTTTTTT.

The V call is TRBV29-1, the J call TRBJ2-3; TRBD2 matches at 10 bases. This CDR3 is 14 amino acids long. The V gene end was trimmed by 7 bases and the J gene end by 2 bases; junction bases not matched to a gene: 6. In germline, CDR1 is SQVTM, CDR2 ANQGSEA. CDR3 coding DNA: TGCAGCGCGAAACTAGCGGGGTCCACAGATACGCAGTATTTT. Translated: CSAKLAGSTDTQYF.

The chain links TRBV14 to TRBJ2-3; 7 bases map to TRBD2. V lost 5 bases to trimming and J lost 0 bases; unmatched junction nucleotides: 5. There are 15 residues in the CDR3. Germline loops: CDR1 SGHDN, CDR2 FVKESK. For the CDR3, the DNA is TGTGCCAGCAGCGCACTAGCGACAAGCACAGATACGCAGTATTTT. Its translation is CASSALATSTDTQYF.

The chain carries TRBV13 and TRBJ2-6; D ambiguous. CDR1 and CDR2 from the germline V gene are PRHDT and FYEKMQ (reference sequence). This CDR3 contains 13 residues. V was cut by 5 bases and J by 3 bases, with 5 bases left in between. The CDR3 loop reads CASSRNGANVLTF. CDR3 DNA: TGTGCCAGCAGCCGGAATGGGGCCAACGTCCTGACTTTC.

This chain connects TRBV29-1 to TRBJ2-2, with D unresolved. Trimming pared 7 bases from V and 5 bases from J, leaving 17 bases between. The CDR3 contains 14 residues. Looked up from germline, CDR1 is SQVTM and CDR2 is ANQGSEA. CDR3 DNA: TGCAGCGCCGCCGGCACCTCCCTAACCGGGGAGCTGTTTTTT. It encodes CSAAGTSLTGELFF.

V gene TRBV10-3 combines with J gene TRBJ2-2; D ambiguous. In germline, CDR1 is ENHRY, CDR2 SYGVKD. Trimming pared 6 bases from V and 5 bases from J, leaving 4 bases between. The CDR3 length is 11 residues. The CDR3 DNA follows: TGTGCCATCAGCAAGACCGGGGAGCTGTTTTTT. Translating gives CAISKTGELFF.

This chain uses TRBV4-3 with TRBJ2-3; unclear D gene. Trimming took 1 base from V and 0 from J, leaving 5 bases between them. The CDR3 loop spans 14 amino acids. Germline CDR1 LGHNA, CDR2 YSLEER. The CDR3 sequence is CASSQVASTDTQYF. The CDR3 region has the DNA TGCGCCAGCAGCCAAGTTGCTAGCACAGATACGCAGTATTTT.

This clone showed up just a few times. Distinct nucleotide sequences in the sample also encode this CDR3. The gene calls are TRBV29-1 and TRBJ1-1; D is perhaps TRBD1 (6 bases). The germline V gene has CDR1 SQVTM and CDR2 ANQGSEA. The CDR3 is made up of 13 amino acids. Trimming shortened V by 4 bases and J by 0 bases, and 9 bases separated the two germline ends. The CDR3 spells CSVGQVLNTEAFF. The CDR3 nucleotides read TGCAGCGTTGGACAGGTCCTGAACACTGAAGCTTTCTTT. The whole variable domain, filled in from reference TRBV29-1 and TRBJ1-1, reads SAVISQKPSRDICQRGTSLTIQCQVDSQVTMMFWYRQQPGQSLTLIATANQGSEATYESGFVIDKFPISRPNLTFSTLTVSNMSPEDSSIYLCSVGQVLNTEAFFGQGTRLTVV.

The chain combines TRBV29-1 with TRBJ2-1; D is unresolved. With 7 bases removed from V and 12 bases from J, the gap between germline ends came to 13 bases. CDR3 length: 10 amino acids. Germline assignment: CDR1 SQVTM and CDR2 ANQGSEA. This CDR3 is CSGLARMQFF. DNA of the CDR3: TGCAGCGGACTGGCGAGGATGCAGTTCTTC.

CDR3 protein: CAWSVASGGGETQYF. CDR3 coding DNA: TGTGCCTGGAGTGTAGCTAGCGGGGGCGGAGAGACCCAGTACTTC. The rearrangement joins TRBV30 to TRBJ2-5; 10 nucleotides line up with TRBD2. The CDR3 is 15 amino acids. Germline trimming cut 0 bases from V and 4 bases from J; bases unmatched to any gene: 5. The germline V gene encodes CDR1 GTSNPN and CDR2 SVGIG (reference sequence).

V is TRBV30 and J is TRBJ1-2; D not resolved. CDR1 GTSNPN and CDR2 SVGIG come from the germline V gene (reference sequence). The length of the CDR3 is 11 residues. V dropped 6 bases and J dropped 8 bases, with 13 bases sitting between them. The DNA of the CDR3 is TGTGCCTGCCCCCAAGATGGAGGCTACACCTTC. This sequence encodes CACPQDGGYTF.

This clone appeared once. The V call is TRBV29-1, the J call TRBJ2-7, with 7 bases fitting TRBD1. Looked up from germline, CDR1 is SQVTM and CDR2 is ANQGSEA. V lost 1 base, J lost 2 bases, and 5 bases stayed unmatched. This CDR3 is built from 14 residues. DNA of the CDR3: TGCAGCGTTGAAGTTAGGGACAGACCCTACGAGCAGTACTTC. This gives the protein CSVEVRDRPYEQYF.

The count of this clone is one. The gene calls are TRBV5-6 and TRBJ2-1, with TRBD1 identical over 7 bases. This CDR3 is 16 amino acids long. The V gene end was trimmed by 1 base and the J gene end by 8 bases; junction bases not matched to a gene: 12. Germline V gene data show CDR1 as SGHDT and CDR2 as YYEEEE. CDR3 DNA: TGTGCCAGCAGCTTGCGCCGACAGGGCCCAATCGATGAGCAGTTCTTC. Translating it yields CASSLRRQGPIDEQFF. Complete variable domain (other parts from reference TRBV5-6 and TRBJ2-1): DAGVTQSPTHLIKTRGQQVTLRCSPKSGHDTVSWYQQALGQGPQFIFQYYEEEERQRGNFPDRFSGHQFPNYSSELNVNALLLGDSALYLCASSLRRQGPIDEQFFGPGTRLTVL.

The gene calls are TRBV20-1 and TRBJ1-1; D is unclear. The length of the CDR3 is 10 residues. CDR1 is DFQATT and CDR2 is SNEGSKA in the germline V gene (reference sequence). Trimming shortened V by 3 bases and J by 9 bases, and 8 bases separated the two germline ends. The chain's CDR3 is CSARDLKAFF. The CDR3 DNA follows: TGCAGTGCTAGGGACTTAAAAGCTTTCTTT.

The J gene is TRBJ1-1, the V gene TRBV14; TRBD1 matches 7 bases. The germline V gene has CDR1 SGHDN and CDR2 FVKESK. This CDR3 has 17 amino acids. Trimming cost V 3 bases and J 0 bases; bases outside gene matches: 10. DNA for the CDR3: TGTGCCAGCAGCCACACAACCGGGACAGACATGAACACTGAAGCTTTCTTT. It specifies CASSHTTGTDMNTEAFF. Full variable domain (remainder filled in from reference TRBV14 and TRBJ1-1): EAGVTQFPSHSVIEKGQTVTLRCDPISGHDNLYWYRRVMGKEIKFLLHFVKESKQDESGMPNNRFLAERTGGTYSTLKVQPAELEDSGVYFCASSHTTGTDMNTEAFFGQGTRLTVV.

The chain is built from TRBV5-1 and TRBJ2-7, with D possibly matching TRBD2 (6 bases). With 3 bases removed from V and 5 bases from J, the gap between germline ends came to 12 bases. The CDR3 runs 13 residues. The germline V gene encodes CDR1 SGHRS and CDR2 YFSETQ. CDR3 in DNA: TGCGCCAGCAGCTCTCTACTAGCCCACGAGCAGTACTTC. This translates into CASSSLLAHEQYF. Based on the CDR3 plus reference TRBV5-1 and TRBJ2-7, the full variable domain is KAGVTQTPRYLIKTRGQQVTLSCSPISGHRSVSWYQQTPGQGLQFLFEYFSETQRNKGNFPGRFSGRQFSNSRSEMNVSTLELGDSALYLCASSSLLAHEQYFGPGTRLTVT.

The chain combines TRBV11-2 with TRBJ2-1; 11 nucleotides align to TRBD1. Germline V lookup: CDR1 SGHAT, CDR2 FQNNGV. The V and J ends lost 5 bases and 6 bases, in that order; junction bases with no gene match: 9. The CDR3 is 16 amino acids. CDR3 protein: CASSTYSGTGGNEQFF. The CDR3 DNA reads as TGTGCCAGCAGCACGTATTCCGGGACAGGGGGCAATGAGCAGTTCTTC. The entire variable domain, with the rest obtained from reference TRBV11-2 and TRBJ2-1, is as follows: EAGVAQSPRYKIIEKRQSVAFWCNPISGHATLYWYQQILGQGPKLLIQFQNNGVVDDSQLPKDRFSAERLKGVDSTLKIQPAKLEDSAVYLCASSTYSGTGGNEQFFGPGTRLTVL.

This clone was counted a single time. This rearrangement joins TRBV18 to TRBJ2-7, with 8 bases lining up with TRBD1. J gave up 0 bases and V 2 bases, and 6 bases lay outside the gene matches. Germline V gene data show CDR1 as KGHSH and CDR2 as LQKENI. CDR3 length: 16 amino acids. The CDR3 reads CASSPATGQGSYEQYF. The CDR3 region has the DNA TGTGCCAGCTCACCAGCTACCGGACAGGGCTCCTACGAGCAGTACTTC.

The chain combines TRBV5-1 with TRBJ2-1; D remains ambiguous. The CDR3 has 14 residues. Germline V gene sequence: CDR1 SGHRS, CDR2 YFSETQ. The V end lost 7 bases, the J end lost 7 bases, and 18 bases lay between the germline ends. The CDR3 is CASSTTTPENEQFF. CDR3 DNA sequence: TGCGCCAGCTCAACCACGACACCTGAAAATGAGCAGTTCTTC.

The J gene is TRBJ2-6, the V gene TRBV28; no clear D. CDR3 length: 16 amino acids. V lost 8 bases to trimming and J lost 0 bases, with 14 bases between them. Per the germline V gene, CDR1 is MDHEN and CDR2 is SYDVKM. The CDR3 region has the DNA TGTGCCAGCGATACTTACTCGGGCTCTGGGGCCAACGTCCTGACTTTC. It encodes CASDTYSGSGANVLTF. Filled out from reference TRBV28 and TRBJ2-6, the complete variable domain reads DVKVTQSSRYLVKRTGEKVFLECVQDMDHENMFWYRQDPGLGLRLIYFSYDVKMKEKGDIPEGYSVSREKKERFSLILESASTNQTSMYLCASDTYSGSGANVLTFGAGSRLTVL.

The chain links TRBV27 to TRBJ1-1; no firm D call. The CDR3 is 15 residues long. Germline V gene data show CDR1 as MNHEY and CDR2 as SMNVEV (reference sequence). V lost 2 bases to trimming and J lost 0 bases, with 10 bases between them. DNA for the CDR3: TGTGCCAGCAGTTTACGGGCAGGTTTGAACACTGAAGCTTTCTTT. It codes for CASSLRAGLNTEAFF.

This clone was detected only once. The J gene is TRBJ2-7, the V gene TRBV9; 7 bases map to TRBD1. The CDR3 sequence is 14 residues long. Trimming cost V 4 bases and J 4 bases; bases outside gene matches: 8. Germline CDR1 is SGDLS and CDR2 is YYNGEE. The CDR3 loop reads CASSPGQQDYEQYF. CDR3 in DNA: TGTGCCAGCAGCCCGGGACAGCAAGATTACGAGCAGTACTTC. Full variable domain (missing parts from reference TRBV9 and TRBJ2-7): DSGVTQTPKHLITATGQRVTLRCSPRSGDLSVYWYQQSLDQGLQFLIQYYNGEERAKGNILERFSAQQFPDLHSELNLSSLELGDSALYFCASSPGQQDYEQYFGPGTRLTVT.

The rearrangement joins TRBV5-1 to TRBJ2-7; D is perhaps TRBD1 (6 bases). From germline, CDR1 is SGHRS and CDR2 YFSETQ. The CDR3 sequence is 14 residues long. Deletions cut 4 bases from V and 2 bases from J, with 13 bases between. DNA of the CDR3: TGCGCCAGCAGCCTCGAAGGACAGACCTACGAGCAGTACTTC. This encodes CASSLEGQTYEQYF.

This rearrangement joins TRBV29-1 to TRBJ2-2, with D tentatively TRBD1 or TRBD2 (6 bases each). The V gene's germline CDR1 is SQVTM and CDR2 ANQGSEA. Trimming removed 4 bases from V and 4 bases from J, with 16 bases in between. CDR3 length equals 15 residues. The CDR3 DNA is TGCAGCGTTGGATTACTCAGGGGAGGCACCGGGGAGCTGTTTTTT. This gives the protein CSVGLLRGGTGELFF.

This chain links TRBV7-2 with TRBJ2-2; D tentatively fits TRBD1 or TRBD2 (7 bases each). This CDR3 has 16 residues. The germline CDR1 and CDR2 sequences are SGHTA and FQGNSA. V was cut by 3 bases and J by 4 bases, with 15 bases left in between. Here the CDR3 DNA reads TGTGCCAGCAGCTTGAAGACAGGGAGGGCCACCGGGGAGCTGTTTTTT. Protein sequence: CASSLKTGRATGELFF.

V gene TRBV29-1 combines with J gene TRBJ1-1; D perhaps matches TRBD1 (6 bases). Between the trimmed V and J ends, which lost 4 bases and 6 bases, there was a span of 12 bases. The germline CDR1 and CDR2 sequences are SQVTM and ANQGSEA. This CDR3 region has 12 residues. The CDR3 region is CSVVPRGPEAFF. The CDR3, as DNA: TGCAGCGTTGTCCCCAGGGGACCTGAAGCTTTCTTT.